What follows are 13 T cell receptor beta chains derived from one specimen sequenced in a study of blood T cell repertoires in COVID-19. Repertoires were generated with immunoSEQ multiplex PCR, while TCRdb's copy carries only in-frame clones and drops some. The sample consists of around 250,000 clones, 91% of them appearing once. The sequencing sample was made of PBMCs or T cells enriched from blood (not recorded which). The receptors derive from a human donor in a cohort exposed to, infected with or recovered from COVID-19 (not recorded which). The donor label of this sample is uncertain.

The rearrangement links TRBV12-3 or TRBV12-4 to TRBJ1-5; D is unclear. There are 12 residues in the CDR3. Trimming stripped 2 bases from V and 5 bases from J, with 4 bases between. CDR3 residues: CASSLTDQPQHF. The CDR3 nucleotides are TGTGCCAGCAGTTTAACAGATCAGCCCCAGCATTTT.

V usage is TRBV11-2 and J usage is TRBJ2-1; 11 bases map to TRBD2. Trimming took 0 bases from V and 9 from J; bases not matched to a gene: 7. The V gene's germline CDR1 is SGHAT and CDR2 FQNNGV. The CDR3 has 16 residues. The CDR3 region has the DNA TGTGCCAGCAGCTTAGATGTAGCGGGGGGGAGAATTGAGCAGTTCTTC. As protein: CASSLDVAGGRIEQFF. Based on the CDR3 plus reference TRBV11-2 and TRBJ2-1, the full variable domain is EAGVAQSPRYKIIEKRQSVAFWCNPISGHATLYWYQQILGQGPKLLIQFQNNGVVDDSQLPKDRFSAERLKGVDSTLKIQPAKLEDSAVYLCASSLDVAGGRIEQFFGPGTRLTVL.

The chain recombines TRBV7-3 with TRBJ2-7; perhaps TRBD1 as D (6 bases). Trimming cost V 4 bases and J 6 bases, with 10 bases left between them. This CDR3 spans 12 amino acids. Per the germline V gene, CDR1 is SGHTA and CDR2 is FQGTGA. The CDR3 reads CASSSGQLEQYF. The CDR3 DNA sequence: TGTGCCAGCAGCTCCGGACAGCTCGAGCAGTACTTC.

The chain employs TRBV5-1 and TRBJ1-2; tentatively, D is TRBD1 (6 bases). This CDR3 region has 16 residues. Germline V gene data show CDR1 as SGHRS and CDR2 as YFSETQ. V was shortened by 3 bases and J by 1 base, with 16 bases between the two germline ends. The CDR3 DNA is TGCGCCAGCAGCTCCGTCCAGGGGTGGGATAACTATGGCTACACCTTC. Encoded protein: CASSSVQGWDNYGYTF.

CDR3 coding DNA: TGTGCCAGCAGCTTGGGGAGGAATTCACCCCTCCACTTT. As protein: CASSLGRNSPLHF. The chain employs TRBV5-6 and TRBJ1-6; no firm D call. Germline lookup yields CDR1 SGHDT and CDR2 YYEEEE. The CDR3 has 13 residues. V dropped 0 bases and J dropped 7 bases, with 5 bases sitting between them.

The chain recombines TRBV19 with TRBJ1-3; D remains unclear. The CDR3 runs 12 residues. Germline V lookup: CDR1 LNHDA, CDR2 SQIVND (reference sequence). The V end was cut by 7 bases, the J end by 1 base, with 5 bases between. The chain's CDR3 is CASTSSGNTIYF. In DNA, the CDR3 is TGTGCCAGTACCTCTTCTGGAAACACCATATATTTT.

This clone was picked up a small number of times. The genes are TRBV19 and TRBJ1-1, with TRBD1 as a possible D gene (6 bases). This CDR3 comprises 16 residues. V lost 0 bases and J lost 5, with 16 bases in between. Germline V gene sequence: CDR1 LNHDA, CDR2 SQIVND (reference sequence). CDR3 residues: CASSIDFGKGGTEAFF. The CDR3 DNA follows: TGTGCCAGTAGTATAGACTTTGGGAAAGGGGGAACTGAAGCTTTCTTT.

The V gene is TRBV7-2, the J gene TRBJ2-3; the D is unclear. V lost 5 bases to trimming and J lost 5 bases, with 11 bases between them. The CDR3 extends over 13 amino acids. Germline V gene sequence: CDR1 SGHTA, CDR2 FQGNSA. The CDR3 here is CASSSHPRDTQYF. The DNA of the CDR3 is TGTGCCAGCAGCAGCCACCCTAGAGATACGCAGTATTTT.

V gene TRBV10-3 combines with J gene TRBJ2-1, with 9 nucleotides matching TRBD1. V lost 2 bases, J lost 4 bases, and 3 bases stayed unmatched. The CDR3 contains 15 residues. Germline assignment: CDR1 ENHRY and CDR2 SYGVKD. The CDR3 here is CAISETDRGYNEQFF. The CDR3 nucleotides are TGTGCCATCAGTGAGACGGACAGGGGATACAATGAGCAGTTCTTC.

This chain connects TRBV7-2 to TRBJ2-3, with TRBD2 as a possible D gene (5 bases). The CDR3 is 16 amino acids. The germline gives CDR1 SGHTA, CDR2 FQGNSA. V gave up 4 bases and J gave up 0 bases, with 14 bases separating them. CDR3 loop: CASSSSGGASTDTQYF. The CDR3 nucleotides read TGTGCCAGCAGCTCAAGCGGAGGAGCTAGCACAGATACGCAGTATTTT.

The V gene is TRBV6-4, the J gene TRBJ1-6, with TRBD1 as a possible D gene (5 bases). Trimming stripped 3 bases from V and 10 bases from J, with 10 bases between. The CDR3 is made up of 13 amino acids. Germline CDR1 reads MRHNA; CDR2 reads SNTAGT. The CDR3 loop reads CASSETDKSPLHF. The CDR3 DNA sequence: TGTGCCAGCAGTGAAACGGACAAATCACCCCTCCACTTT.

This clone was recorded once. The chain uses TRBV4-1 and TRBJ1-2; TRBD1 matches at 7 bases. Looked up from germline, CDR1 is MGHRA and CDR2 is YSYEKL. This CDR3 is 16 amino acids long. J was trimmed by 7 bases and V by 6 bases; bases with no gene match: 17. The CDR3 here is CASSLGMRGRRGGYTF. DNA of the CDR3: TGCGCCAGCAGTCTAGGGATGAGGGGGCGAAGGGGTGGCTACACCTTC.

The chain combines TRBV11-3 with TRBJ2-7, with D possibly matching TRBD2 (5 bases). CDR3 size: 13 residues. V shed 2 bases and J shed 3 bases, with 8 bases lying between them. Germline-derived CDR1 and CDR2 are SGHNT and YENEEA. CDR3 nucleotides: TGTGCCAGCAGCTTATCGGGGTACTACGAGCAGTACTTC. This encodes CASSLSGYYEQYF.